What follows describes a single T cell receptor (beta chain). The antigen is unknown. The data were produced by immunoSEQ multiplex PCR, yet TCRdb's version contains in-frame clones alone and is incomplete. The table lists fewer than 90,000 clones, approximately 86% of them singletons. These data originate in a study of OX40 agonist ivuxolimab in advanced cancers. The wider study: Patients received the agonistic anti-OX40 (CD134) antibody ivuxolimab. Of the patients, three showed partial responses, one with hepatocellular carcinoma and two with cutaneous melanoma.

Germline loops: CDR1 LNHDA, CDR2 SQIVND (reference sequence). V lost 10 bases, J lost 5 bases, and 17 bases lay in between. The CDR3 totals 13 residues. Study-wide findings and caveats: Blood T cells, both CD4+ and CD8+, expanded clonally by week 6 at 0.1 to 3.0 mg/kg. Patients who responded partially at 0.1-3.0 mg/kg showed clonal expansion ranking among the lowest.

The V and J genes are TRBV19 and TRBJ1-2; D gene uncertain. This clonotype was sampled from an adult with an advanced solid tumor such as melanoma, head and neck, liver or kidney cancer. Here the sequenced sample was CD4+ or CD8+ T cells sorted from blood, taken in a trial of the OX40 agonist ivuxolimab. The CDR3 nucleotides read TGTGCCACCTCGGGAGGGTGGGGTTATGGCTACACCTTC. Translation: CATSGGWGYGYTF.